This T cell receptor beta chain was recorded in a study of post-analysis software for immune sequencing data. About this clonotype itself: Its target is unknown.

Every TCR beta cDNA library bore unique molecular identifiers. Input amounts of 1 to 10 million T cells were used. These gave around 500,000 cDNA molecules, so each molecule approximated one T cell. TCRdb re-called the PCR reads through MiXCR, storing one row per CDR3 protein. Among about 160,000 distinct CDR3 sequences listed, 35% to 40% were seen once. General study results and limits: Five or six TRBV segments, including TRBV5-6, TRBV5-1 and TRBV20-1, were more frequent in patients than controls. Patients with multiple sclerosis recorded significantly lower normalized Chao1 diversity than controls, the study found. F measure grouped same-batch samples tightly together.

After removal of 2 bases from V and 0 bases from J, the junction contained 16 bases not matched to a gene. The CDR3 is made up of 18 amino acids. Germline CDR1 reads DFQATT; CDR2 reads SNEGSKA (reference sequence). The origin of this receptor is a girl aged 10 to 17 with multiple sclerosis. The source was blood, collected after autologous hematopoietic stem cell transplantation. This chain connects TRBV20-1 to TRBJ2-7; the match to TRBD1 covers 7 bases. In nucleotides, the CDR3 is TGCAGTGCTAGAAGACAGGGTTCCCCGAGGCGGACCTCCTACGAGCAGTACTTC. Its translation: CSARRQGSPRRTSYEQYF.